These 6 T cell receptor beta chains came from one sample sequenced in a study of CD8 T cells in ankylosing spondylitis. From the 5' RACE reads, TCRdb called clonotypes with MiXCR, one entry per CDR3 protein. The sample contains roughly 180,000 distinct CDR3 sequences, 13% of which appear only once. Specimen: blood, either unsorted or a sorted T cell fraction (not recorded which). The receptors come from a female donor with ankylosing spondylitis or in good health (not recorded which).

This chain joins TRBV11-1 and TRBJ2-3; TRBD2 aligns across 13 bases. CDR1 is SGHAT, CDR2 FQDESV, per germline (reference sequence). The CDR3 is made up of 21 amino acids. J gave up 1 base and V 4 bases, and 17 bases lay outside the gene matches. In DNA, the CDR3 is TGTGCCAGCAGCTCGACTGCCGGGACCCCCGGACTAGCGGGGGGCACAGATACGCAGTATTTT. Its protein product is CASSSTAGTPGLAGGTDTQYF.

The table lists this clonotype with many counts. The gene calls are TRBV20-1 and TRBJ1-2, with unresolved D. From germline, CDR1 is DFQATT and CDR2 SNEGSKA (reference sequence). This CDR3 spans 15 amino acids. V was shortened by 0 bases and J by 6 bases, with 17 bases between the two germline ends. The CDR3 spells CSARDTALSFDGYTF. CDR3 nucleotides: TGCAGTGCTAGAGATACGGCTTTGAGCTTTGATGGCTACACCTTC.

This clonotype has at least ten counts. The V call is TRBV7-9, the J call TRBJ2-3, with D perhaps TRBD2 (6 bases). This CDR3 contains 16 residues. The germline V gene has CDR1 SEHNR and CDR2 FQNEAQ (reference sequence). The germline V and J ends were trimmed by 6 bases and 4 bases, with 20 bases remaining between them. Here the CDR3 DNA reads TGTGCCAGCAGTCCACGCCGGGACTCACGACCAGATACGCAGTATTTT. The encoded protein is CASSPRRDSRPDTQYF.

As to this clonotype: A much larger clone differs by one base, so this may be a read error. The J gene is TRBJ1-2, the V gene TRBV4-1; 7 bases match TRBD1. The germline gives CDR1 MGHRA, CDR2 YSYEKL. CDR3 length: 15 residues. The CDR3 spells CASGQAQQGNYGYTF. The DNA of the CDR3 is TGCGCCAGCGGCCAAGCGCAACAGGGGAACTATGGCTACACCTTC.

In this sample, this clonotype turned up a few times. This chain joins TRBV5-1 and TRBJ2-5; possible D gene TRBD2, 5 bases. Trimming left V 3 bases short and J 4 bases short, with 16 bases between. Germline CDR1 SGHRS, CDR2 YFSETQ. The CDR3 covers 15 residues. This chain's CDR3 is CASSSGSSRRETQYF. The CDR3 region has the DNA TGCGCCAGCAGCTCGGGATCCTCGAGGAGAGAGACCCAGTACTTC.

Concerning this clonotype: Its ends do not fully match the called genes, so a read error is possible. The gene calls are TRBV2 and TRBJ2-3, with TRBD2 identical over 14 bases. The CDR3 spans 19 residues. CDR1 SNHLY and CDR2 FYNNEI come from the germline V gene. For the CDR3, the DNA is TGTGCCATCAGTAGGGGACTAGCGGGAGACGGTTATGGCACAGATACGCAGTATTTT. Residues: CAISRGLAGDGYGTDTQYF.